Presented here are 10 T cell receptor beta chains from one specimen sequenced in a study of cytomegalovirus exposure and HLA in healthy donors. Both 60 Vbeta primers and 13 Jbeta primers went into the PCR. Profiled with immunoSEQ multiplex PCR; TCRdb holds only in-frame clones, not every one. The sample has 140,000 or so clones, roughly 80% seen once; the top ten hold roughly 4%. The source material was PBMCs. The source of these receptors is a woman aged 40 to 50 in good health and CMV-seropositive.

This rearrangement joins TRBV9 to TRBJ2-7, with a weak D call TRBD2 (7 bases). The CDR3 loop spans 16 amino acids. The germline CDR1 and CDR2 sequences are SGDLS and YYNGEE. Trimming pared 3 bases from V and 0 bases from J, leaving 16 bases between. In DNA, the CDR3 is TGTGCCAGCAGCGGAGAAGGGGGGGATAGCTCCTACGAGCAGTACTTC. It is translated as CASSGEGGDSSYEQYF. Combining the CDR3 with reference TRBV9 and TRBJ2-7 gives the whole variable domain DSGVTQTPKHLITATGQRVTLRCSPRSGDLSVYWYQQSLDQGLQFLIQYYNGEERAKGNILERFSAQQFPDLHSELNLSSLELGDSALYFCASSGEGGDSSYEQYFGPGTRLTVT.

This chain joins TRBV5-4 and TRBJ2-1; 10 bases line up with TRBD2. This CDR3 has 15 residues. With 4 bases clipped from V and 6 bases from J, the junction kept 7 bases outside the gene matches. Germline values: CDR1 SGHNT, CDR2 YYREEE (reference sequence). In nucleotides, the CDR3 is TGTGCCAGCAGCCCTGGACTAGCGGCATCCAATGAGCAGTTCTTC. This translates into CASSPGLAASNEQFF.

This clone appeared a single time. DNA of the CDR3: TGTGCCAGCTCCGTGCCGGGCTCCTACAATGAGCAGTTCTTC. It is translated as CASSVPGSYNEQFF. The V call is TRBV6-5, the J call TRBJ2-1; D ambiguous. V lost 8 bases and J 0 bases, leaving 11 bases between the germline ends. This CDR3 comprises 14 residues. The germline CDR1 and CDR2 sequences are MNHEY and SVGAGI.

CDR3 in amino acids: CAWSRNEQFF. The CDR3 DNA is TGTGCCTGGTCGAGGAATGAGCAGTTCTTC. The V gene is TRBV30, the J gene TRBJ2-1; D unresolved. Trimming took off 5 bases at V and 7 bases at J, with 6 bases between the two ends. CDR3 length equals 10 residues. Germline V lookup: CDR1 GTSNPN, CDR2 SVGIG (reference sequence).

The chain has TRBV6-5 and TRBJ2-5, with a tentative D call TRBD2 (6 bases). The germline V gene encodes CDR1 MNHEY and CDR2 SVGAGI. The germline V and J ends were trimmed by 2 bases and 5 bases, with 9 bases remaining between them. The CDR3 spans 13 residues. CDR3 sequence (DNA): TGTGCCAGCAGTTACACGGGAGCGGAGACCCAGTACTTC. Translating gives CASSYTGAETQYF.

The chain joins TRBV28 to TRBJ2-7; D not resolved. This CDR3 is built from 13 residues. Trimming took off 5 bases at V and 3 bases at J, with 11 bases between the two ends. Germline V gene sequence: CDR1 MDHEN, CDR2 SYDVKM. The CDR3 here is CASSPYFVYEQYF. Here the CDR3 DNA reads TGTGCCAGCAGTCCATACTTTGTCTACGAGCAGTACTTC.

The chain has TRBV2 and TRBJ2-2; TRBD2 matches at 10 bases. This CDR3 region has 14 residues. Germline V lookup: CDR1 SNHLY, CDR2 FYNNEI. Trimming took 8 bases from V and 7 from J; bases not matched to a gene: 7. CDR3 protein: CASLLAGYGGELFF. In nucleotides, the CDR3 is TGTGCCAGCTTACTAGCGGGGTATGGCGGGGAGCTGTTTTTT. Full variable domain (rest looked up from reference TRBV2 and TRBJ2-2): EPEVTQTPSHQVTQMGQEVILRCVPISNHLYFYWYRQILGQKVEFLVSFYNNEISEKSEIFDDQFSVERPDGSNFTLKIRSTKLEDSAMYFCASLLAGYGGELFFGEGSRLTVL.

The rearrangement joins TRBV6-1 to TRBJ1-3; TRBD1 might be the D (5 bases). CDR1 MNHNS and CDR2 SASEGT come from the germline V gene. The CDR3 covers 15 residues. With 4 bases removed from V and 0 bases from J, the gap between germline ends came to 10 bases. The CDR3 spells CASSVDSLSGNTIYF. The CDR3 DNA reads TGTGCCAGCAGTGTAGACAGCCTCTCTGGAAACACCATATATTTT.

CDR3 nucleotide sequence: TGTGCCAGCAGCTTAGACAGATTCAATCAGCCCCAGCATTTT. Protein product: CASSLDRFNQPQHF. The rearrangement uses TRBV6-1 and TRBJ1-5; D may be TRBD1 (5 bases). The ends were cut back, 6 bases at V and 3 bases at J, with 12 bases in the middle. The CDR3 is 14 residues long. Germline CDR1 reads MNHNS; CDR2 reads SASEGT.

Only a few counts were recorded for this clone. This chain uses TRBV25-1 with TRBJ2-5; the match to TRBD2 covers 12 bases. The junction had 11 bases not matched to a gene; V was cut back by 4 bases and J by 5 bases. The length of the CDR3 is 17 residues. Germline CDR1 reads MGHDK; CDR2 reads SYGVNS. In DNA form, the CDR3 reads TGTGCCAGCAGTGCACTTCGACTAGCGGGAGAGGATGAGACCCAGTACTTC. Translation gives CASSALRLAGEDETQYF.